Given below is one T cell receptor (beta chain) in context. The data derive from a study of blood T cell repertoires in COVID-19. The wider study: The samples span acute and convalescent COVID-19 from the United States, Italy and Spain. Sources were T cells, B-cell-depleted T cells, or PBMCs; the material itself was cDNA or gDNA.

Measured with immunoSEQ multiplex PCR; TCRdb has only the in-frame clones, and not every one. The sample includes a few hundred thousand clones, 89% of them seen just once. Clinical histories supplied by participants themselves formed the basis of cohort assignment. All exposed participants met a person with COVID-19 within 2 weeks before entering the study. Sequenced sample: PBMCs or T cells enriched from blood (not recorded which). The TCR was taken from a woman aged 45 to 65 who had been exposed to COVID-19.

The CDR3 spells CATSDFSGFGGVLYGYTF. The CDR3 DNA reads TGTGCCACCAGTGATTTTTCAGGTTTTGGGGGCGTACTCTATGGCTACACCTTC. J is TRBJ1-2 and V is TRBV24-1; the D gene is possibly TRBD1 (6 bases). This CDR3 is built from 18 residues. V lost 1 base and J lost 4, with 21 bases in between. Germline lookup yields CDR1 KGHDR and CDR2 SFDVKD.